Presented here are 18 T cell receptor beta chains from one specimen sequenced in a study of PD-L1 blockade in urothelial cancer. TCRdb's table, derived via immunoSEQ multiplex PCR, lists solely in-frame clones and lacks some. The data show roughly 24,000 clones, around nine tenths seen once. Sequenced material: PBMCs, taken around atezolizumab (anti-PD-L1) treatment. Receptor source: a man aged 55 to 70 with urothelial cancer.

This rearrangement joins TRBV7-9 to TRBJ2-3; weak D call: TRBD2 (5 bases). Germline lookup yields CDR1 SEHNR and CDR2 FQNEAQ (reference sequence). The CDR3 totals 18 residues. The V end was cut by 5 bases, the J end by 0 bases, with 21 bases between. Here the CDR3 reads CASSHSLGLGVSTDTQYF. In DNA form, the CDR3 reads TGTGCCAGCAGCCATTCTCTCGGTCTCGGGGTTAGCACAGATACGCAGTATTTT.

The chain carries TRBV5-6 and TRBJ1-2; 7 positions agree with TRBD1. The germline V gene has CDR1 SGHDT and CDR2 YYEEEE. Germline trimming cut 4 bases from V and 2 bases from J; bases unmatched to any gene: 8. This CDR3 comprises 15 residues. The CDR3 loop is CASSGHRGSNYGYTF. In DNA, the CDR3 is TGTGCCAGCAGCGGCCACAGGGGCTCCAACTATGGCTACACCTTC.

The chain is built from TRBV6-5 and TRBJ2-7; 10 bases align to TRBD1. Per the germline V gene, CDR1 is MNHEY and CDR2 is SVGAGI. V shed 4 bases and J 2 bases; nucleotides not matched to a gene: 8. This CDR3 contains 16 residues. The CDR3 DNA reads TGTGCCAGCAGTTGGGGGACAGGGGCGATCCCCTACGAGCAGTACTTC. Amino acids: CASSWGTGAIPYEQYF.

The CDR3 DNA follows: TGTGCCAGCAGCGAGGGAGGGTCCTACAATGAGCAGTTCTTC. This sequence encodes CASSEGGSYNEQFF. The gene calls are TRBV9 and TRBJ2-1; TRBD2 aligns across 7 bases. Unmatched junction bases numbered 1, after V lost 3 bases and J lost 1 base. Germline CDR1 reads SGDLS; CDR2 reads YYNGEE. The CDR3 sequence is 14 residues long. Variable domain in full (rest from reference TRBV9 and TRBJ2-1): DSGVTQTPKHLITATGQRVTLRCSPRSGDLSVYWYQQSLDQGLQFLIQYYNGEERAKGNILERFSAQQFPDLHSELNLSSLELGDSALYFCASSEGGSYNEQFFGPGTRLTVL.

The CDR3 here is CTSSRRAGGGTEAFF. The CDR3 region has the DNA TGCACCAGCAGCCGCCGAGCAGGGGGCGGCACTGAAGCTTTCTTT. This chain connects TRBV1 to TRBJ1-1; TRBD1 is the table's D call, not checked against the DNA. TRBV1 is a known pseudogene. The CDR3 covers 15 residues.

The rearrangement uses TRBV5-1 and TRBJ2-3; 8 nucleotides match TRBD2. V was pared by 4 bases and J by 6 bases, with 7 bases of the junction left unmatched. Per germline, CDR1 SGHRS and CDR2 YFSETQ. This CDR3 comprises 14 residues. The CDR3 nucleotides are TGCGCCAGCAGCAGTGGGACTAGACAGGATACGCAGTATTTT. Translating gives CASSSGTRQDTQYF.

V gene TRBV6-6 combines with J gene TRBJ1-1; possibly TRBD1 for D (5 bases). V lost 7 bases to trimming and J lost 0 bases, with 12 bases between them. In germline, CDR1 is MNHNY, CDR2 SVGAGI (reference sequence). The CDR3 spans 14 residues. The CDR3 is CASKPGELNTEAFF. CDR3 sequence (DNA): TGTGCCAGCAAACCGGGGGAACTGAACACTGAAGCTTTCTTT.

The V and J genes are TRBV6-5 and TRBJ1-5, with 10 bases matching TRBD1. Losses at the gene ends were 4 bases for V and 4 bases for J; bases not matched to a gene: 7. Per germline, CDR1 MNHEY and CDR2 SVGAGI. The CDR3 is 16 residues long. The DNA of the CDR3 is TGTGCCAGCAGTTCCCGGGACAGGGGACTTAATCAGCCCCAGCATTTT. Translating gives CASSSRDRGLNQPQHF.

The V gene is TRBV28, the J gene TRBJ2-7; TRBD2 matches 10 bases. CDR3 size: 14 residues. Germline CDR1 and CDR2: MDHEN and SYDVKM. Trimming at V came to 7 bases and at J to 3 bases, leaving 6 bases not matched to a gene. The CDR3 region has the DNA TGTGCCAGCATCGGTACTAGCGGGAACTACGAGCAGTACTTC. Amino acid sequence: CASIGTSGNYEQYF.

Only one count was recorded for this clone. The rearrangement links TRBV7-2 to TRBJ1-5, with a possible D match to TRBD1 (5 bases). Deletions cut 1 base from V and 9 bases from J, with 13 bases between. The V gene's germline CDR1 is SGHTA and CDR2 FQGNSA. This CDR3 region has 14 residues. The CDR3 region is CASSLVGVGRPQHF. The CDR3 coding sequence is TGTGCCAGCAGCTTAGTAGGGGTCGGTCGGCCCCAGCATTTT.

The CDR3 coding sequence is TGTGCCAGCAGCCCGGGGACAGGGGGGAATCAGCCCCAGCATTTT. Amino acids: CASSPGTGGNQPQHF. V gene TRBV11-1 combines with J gene TRBJ1-5; TRBD1 aligns across 11 bases. J lost 4 bases, V lost 5 bases, and 4 bases had no gene match. CDR3 size: 15 residues. Germline V gene data show CDR1 as SGHAT and CDR2 as FQDESV (reference sequence).

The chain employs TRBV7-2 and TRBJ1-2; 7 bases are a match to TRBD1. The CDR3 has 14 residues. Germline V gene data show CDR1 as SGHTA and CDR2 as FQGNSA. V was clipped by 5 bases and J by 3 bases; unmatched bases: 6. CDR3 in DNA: TGTGCCAGCAGCCCGGACAGGTGGGACTATGGCTACACCTTC. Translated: CASSPDRWDYGYTF.

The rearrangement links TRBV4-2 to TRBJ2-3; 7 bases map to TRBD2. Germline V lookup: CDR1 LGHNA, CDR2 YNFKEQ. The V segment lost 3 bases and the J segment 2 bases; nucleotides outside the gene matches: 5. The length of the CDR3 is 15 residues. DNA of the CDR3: TGTGCCAGCAGCCAGAAAGCGGGATACACAGATACGCAGTATTTT. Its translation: CASSQKAGYTDTQYF.

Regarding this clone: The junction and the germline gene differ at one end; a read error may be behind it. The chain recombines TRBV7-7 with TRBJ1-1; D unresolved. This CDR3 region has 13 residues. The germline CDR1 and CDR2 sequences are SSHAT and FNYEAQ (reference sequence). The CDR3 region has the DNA TGTGCTAGCAGCCTGGACTTGAACACTGAAGCTTTCTTT. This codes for CASSLDLNTEAFF.

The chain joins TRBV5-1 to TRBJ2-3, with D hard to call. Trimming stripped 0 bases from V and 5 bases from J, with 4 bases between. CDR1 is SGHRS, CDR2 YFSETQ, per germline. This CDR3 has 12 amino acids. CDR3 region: CASSLDRDTQYF. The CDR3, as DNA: TGCGCCAGCAGCTTGGACAGAGATACGCAGTATTTT.

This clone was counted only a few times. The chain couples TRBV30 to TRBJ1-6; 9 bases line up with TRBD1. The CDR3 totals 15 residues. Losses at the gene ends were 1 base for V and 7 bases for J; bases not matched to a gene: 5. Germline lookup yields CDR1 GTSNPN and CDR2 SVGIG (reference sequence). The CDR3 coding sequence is TGTGCCTGGAGTGCCCCCGGGACAGGGAATTCACCCCTCCACTTT. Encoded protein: CAWSAPGTGNSPLHF.

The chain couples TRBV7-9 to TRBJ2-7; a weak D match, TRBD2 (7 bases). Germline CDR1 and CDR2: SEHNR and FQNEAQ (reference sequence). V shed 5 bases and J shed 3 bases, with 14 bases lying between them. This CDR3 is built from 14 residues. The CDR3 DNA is TGTGCCAGCAGCCTCGGGGGCGGGAGCTACGAGCAGTACTTC. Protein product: CASSLGGGSYEQYF.

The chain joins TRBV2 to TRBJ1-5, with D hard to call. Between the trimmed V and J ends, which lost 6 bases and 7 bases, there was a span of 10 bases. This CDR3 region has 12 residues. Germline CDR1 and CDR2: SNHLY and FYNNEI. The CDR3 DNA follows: TGTGCCAGCAGGGCGAGGATCCAGCCCCAGCATTTT. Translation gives CASRARIQPQHF.